The present entry profiles one T cell receptor beta chain with its context. The antigen remains unidentified. This specimen belongs to a study of post-analysis software for immune sequencing data. Germline CDR1 is SQVTM and CDR2 is ANQGSEA. The V end lost 4 bases, the J end lost 11 bases, and 23 bases lay between the germline ends. This CDR3 spans 14 amino acids. Study conclusions and caveats: Roughly 5 TRBV segments, including TRBV5-6, TRBV5-1 and TRBV20-1, were more frequent in patients than controls.

Researchers reported that TCR beta cDNA libraries carried unique molecular identifiers. Using its own MiXCR run on the PCR reads, TCRdb lists one record per CDR3 protein. The sample carries fewer than 850,000 distinct CDR3 sequences, less than 35% recorded once. The receptor was isolated from a girl aged 10 to 17 with multiple sclerosis. The V and J genes are TRBV29-1 and TRBJ2-5; D possibly matches TRBD1 or TRBD2 (6 bases each). Sequenced input: blood. CDR3 sequence (DNA): TGCAGCGTTGCGGGCCGGGGGCGCTACAATGAGCAGTACTTC. Protein sequence: CSVAGRGRYNEQYF.